The clone carrying this TCR beta chain was seen a few times. The CDR3 contains 12 residues. Germline lookup yields CDR1 SGHTA and CDR2 FQGNSA. The V gene lost 7 bases and the J gene lost 4 bases, with 10 bases spanning the gap. These data originate in a study of blood T cells in healthy people across ages. PCR was performed a second time for about 7 to 11 cycles using a sample-barcoded 5' primer and a J-beta primer mix. Each CDR3 protein is one row after TCRdb ran MiXCR on the 5' RACE reads. The table shows 1,500,000 or so distinct CDR3 sequences, with roughly 43% occurring only once. Sequenced sample: blood. The clonotype was recovered from a woman in her late teens or twenties in good health. V usage is TRBV7-2 and J usage is TRBJ1-2; D is unclear. The CDR3 protein is CASKDAGYGYTF. CDR3 sequence (DNA): TGTGCCAGCAAGGACGCAGGCTATGGCTACACCTTC.